Shown below are 2 T cell receptor beta chains from a single sample sequenced in a study of post-analysis software for immune sequencing data. These receptors have no known antigen. Whole-study results and caveats: Five TRBV segments were significantly more frequent in patients than in controls. TRBV5-6, TRBV5-1 and TRBV20-1 were among these segments.

TCR beta cDNA libraries included unique molecular identifiers. TCRdb re-derived calls from the PCR reads in MiXCR, one entry per CDR3 protein. The sample has 750,000 to 950,000 distinct CDR3 sequences, about 43% seen once. The specimen sequenced was blood. These receptors were obtained from a girl aged 10-17 years with multiple sclerosis.

This clonotype was found a few times. The V gene is TRBV12-3 or TRBV12-4, the J gene TRBJ1-1, with D possibly matching TRBD1 (5 bases). The germline V and J ends were trimmed by 5 bases and 0 bases, with 13 bases remaining between them. The CDR3 totals 15 residues. The CDR3, as DNA: TGTGCCAGCAGTCGACCGACGGACATGAACACTGAAGCTTTCTTT. As protein: CASSRPTDMNTEAFF.

This clonotype was detected once. The chain has TRBV27 and TRBJ2-1; 7 nucleotides match TRBD2. The J call may not be correct, given that the DNA end is closer to TRBJ2-7. Germline V gene lookup returns CDR1 MNHEY and CDR2 SMNVEV (reference sequence). The CDR3 is 12 amino acids. The CDR3 bases are TGTGCCAGCCGAACAGGAGGGAGGGCGCAGTACTTC. It translates to CASRTGGRAQYF.